Presented here are 16 T cell receptor beta chains from one specimen sequenced in a study of cytomegalovirus exposure and HLA in healthy donors. Primers: 60 Vbeta forward and 13 Jbeta reverse. Method: immunoSEQ multiplex PCR; TCRdb's copy keeps in-frame clones and lacks some. The profile shows roughly 150,000 clones, over 60% of them singletons. What was sequenced was PBMCs. These TCRs come from a woman aged 25 to 39 in good health and CMV-seronegative.

The chain employs TRBV7-8 and TRBJ1-1; D call uncertain. The germline CDR1 and CDR2 sequences are SGHVS and FQNEAQ. V was shortened by 5 bases and J by 1 base, with 11 bases between the two germline ends. The CDR3 contains 14 residues. The DNA for the CDR3 is TGTGCCAGCAGCCCGCGGGCCCAGAACACTGAAGCTTTCTTT. Translation: CASSPRAQNTEAFF. The full variable domain, rest sourced from reference TRBV7-8 and TRBJ1-1, is GAGVSQSPRYKVAKRGQDVALRCDPISGHVSLFWYQQALGQGPEFLTYFQNEAQLDKSGLPSDRFFAERPEGSVSTLKIQRTQQEDSAVYLCASSPRAQNTEAFFGQGTRLTVV.

This chain links TRBV5-1 with TRBJ2-7; the match to TRBD2 covers 15 bases. The CDR3 covers 17 residues. Germline V CDR1 and CDR2: SGHRS, YFSETQ. With 3 bases clipped from V and 5 bases from J, the junction kept 9 bases outside the gene matches. The CDR3 bases are TGCGCCAGCAGCTCACCCGGGACTAGCGGGGGGAGGAACGAGCAGTACTTC. This codes for CASSSPGTSGGRNEQYF.

This clone has a single count. V gene TRBV20-1 combines with J gene TRBJ1-1, with no clear D. This CDR3 comprises 11 residues. The V gene's germline CDR1 is DFQATT and CDR2 SNEGSKA (reference sequence). The V end was cut by 4 bases, the J end by 0 bases, with 3 bases between. The CDR3 loop reads CSATMNTEAFF. CDR3 bases: TGCAGTGCTACTATGAACACTGAAGCTTTCTTT.

The table lists this clone with a few counts. This chain links TRBV30 with TRBJ1-1; 7 bases map to TRBD1. CDR1 and CDR2 from the germline V gene are GTSNPN and SVGIG (reference sequence). The CDR3 has 13 amino acids. Trimming at V came to 5 bases and at J to 5 bases, leaving 8 bases not matched to a gene. The CDR3 DNA follows: TGTGCCTGGCGGACAGGAAGGGGGACTGAAGCTTTCTTT. Protein: CAWRTGRGTEAFF.

The chain couples TRBV5-6 to TRBJ1-1, with a possible D match to TRBD1 (5 bases). Germline loops: CDR1 SGHDT, CDR2 YYEEEE. The CDR3 extends over 13 amino acids. V was shortened by 2 bases and J by 1 base, with 6 bases between the two germline ends. Here the CDR3 reads CASSFGQNTEAFF. DNA for the CDR3: TGTGCCAGCAGCTTTGGACAGAACACTGAAGCTTTCTTT.

The genes are TRBV5-5 and TRBJ1-2; 11 positions agree with TRBD1. This CDR3 region has 16 residues. The V and J ends lost 2 bases and 7 bases, in that order; junction bases with no gene match: 10. Germline-derived CDR1 and CDR2 are SGHKS and YYEKEE (reference sequence). In nucleotides, the CDR3 is TGTGCCAGCAGCTTCATCCGGGACAGGGGGAATTCTGGCTACACCTTC. This sequence encodes CASSFIRDRGNSGYTF.

In DNA, the CDR3 is TGTGCCAGCAGCGCCTCAGGGGGCGCAACTAATGAAAAACTGTTTTTT. Protein: CASSASGGATNEKLFF. V is TRBV7-2 and J is TRBJ1-4, with 8 bases identical to TRBD1. CDR1 is SGHTA and CDR2 is FQGNSA in the germline V gene. Unmatched junction bases numbered 5, after V lost 5 bases and J lost 0 bases. The CDR3 runs 16 residues.

The genes are TRBV4-1 and TRBJ2-1; 10 nucleotides match TRBD2. Germline V lookup: CDR1 MGHRA, CDR2 YSYEKL. The CDR3 loop spans 17 amino acids. The V gene end was trimmed by 5 bases and the J gene end by 1 base; junction bases not matched to a gene: 8. The CDR3 reads CASSFMSGGGSYNEQFF. CDR3 coding DNA: TGCGCCAGCAGCTTCATGAGCGGGGGGGGTTCCTACAATGAGCAGTTCTTC.

The chain combines TRBV7-9 with TRBJ2-7; 7 bases are shared with TRBD1. The V segment lost 5 bases and the J segment 6 bases; nucleotides outside the gene matches: 10. This CDR3 is built from 14 residues. Looked up from germline, CDR1 is SEHNR and CDR2 is FQNEAQ (reference sequence). The CDR3 DNA follows: TGTGCCAGCAGCGCCGGACAGGTGTTTAGCGAGCAGTACTTC. It yields the protein CASSAGQVFSEQYF.

V and J are TRBV5-4 and TRBJ1-1, with 7 bases lining up with TRBD1. Germline V gene lookup returns CDR1 SGHNT and CDR2 YYREEE (reference sequence). With 3 bases clipped from V and 0 bases from J, the junction kept 8 bases outside the gene matches. The CDR3 has 16 residues. The CDR3 sequence: CASSSPRGSMNTEAFF. The DNA of the CDR3 is TGTGCCAGCAGCTCCCCCAGGGGGTCCATGAACACTGAAGCTTTCTTT.

The chain couples TRBV7-3 to TRBJ1-5, with 10 bases matching TRBD1. Germline CDR1 is SGHTA and CDR2 is FQGTGA. Germline trimming cut 2 bases from V and 5 bases from J; bases unmatched to any gene: 3. CDR3 size: 15 residues. CDR3 DNA sequence: TGTGCCAGCAGCTTACCGACAGGGGGCGATCAGCCCCAGCATTTT. Amino acid sequence: CASSLPTGGDQPQHF.

The CDR3 sequence: CASSEARSVSDSLYGYTF. The CDR3 region has the DNA TGTGCCAGCAGTGAAGCGCGTTCGGTTTCCGACAGTCTCTATGGCTACACCTTC. The chain is built from TRBV6-1 and TRBJ1-2; D may be TRBD1 (5 bases). Germline CDR1 MNHNS, CDR2 SASEGT. The CDR3 runs 18 residues. The V and J ends lost 0 bases and 4 bases respectively, with 21 bases between them.

The V call is TRBV5-6, the J call TRBJ1-1; D gene unclear. Germline CDR1 and CDR2: SGHDT and YYEEEE. Trimming left V 4 bases short and J 4 bases short, with 11 bases between. This CDR3 spans 13 amino acids. CDR3 nucleotide sequence: TGTGCCAGCAGCCGCCCGGGTGGCACTGAAGCTTTCTTT. Its translation: CASSRPGGTEAFF. Filled out from reference TRBV5-6 and TRBJ1-1, the complete variable domain reads DAGVTQSPTHLIKTRGQQVTLRCSPKSGHDTVSWYQQALGQGPQFIFQYYEEEERQRGNFPDRFSGHQFPNYSSELNVNALLLGDSALYLCASSRPGGTEAFFGQGTRLTVV.

The chain employs TRBV30 and TRBJ2-7; no reliable D call. Germline CDR1 and CDR2: GTSNPN and SVGIG (reference sequence). V was shortened by 0 bases and J by 0 bases, with 18 bases between the two germline ends. CDR3 length equals 17 residues. The CDR3 DNA is TGTGCCTGGAGTGTAATGAGAGCGAGCACCACCTCCTACGAGCAGTACTTC. It specifies CAWSVMRASTTSYEQYF.

The chain combines TRBV29-1 with TRBJ1-4; TRBD1 matches at 8 bases. This CDR3 is 13 amino acids long. Germline V CDR1 and CDR2: SQVTM, ANQGSEA. The V gene end was trimmed by 7 bases and the J gene end by 6 bases; junction bases not matched to a gene: 7. The CDR3 sequence: CSATGTGYEKLFF. The CDR3 region has the DNA TGCAGCGCAACCGGGACAGGCTATGAAAAACTGTTTTTT.

J is TRBJ2-7 and V is TRBV5-4, with TRBD2 matching 10 bases. The CDR3 length is 14 residues. Germline CDR1 and CDR2: SGHNT and YYREEE (reference sequence). Trimming cost V 3 bases and J 3 bases; bases outside gene matches: 3. In DNA, the CDR3 is TGTGCCAGCAGCTCGGGACTAGCGATCTACGAGCAGTACTTC. It is translated as CASSSGLAIYEQYF.